Only a few counts were recorded for the clone carrying this TCR beta chain. Methods used by the authors: Reference gene primer amplification gave nucleated cell count estimates. Libraries were prepared by immunoSEQ multiplex PCR; TCRdb keeps only in-frame clonotypes and omits some of them. V, J and clone size are those of that table, while D and trimming were read from the DNA. The table shows under 250,000 clones, with approximately 77% occurring only once. This sample is part of a study of blood T cell repertoires in COVID-19. Study overall: The cDNA or gDNA used as material had been derived from T cells, B-cell-depleted T cells, or PBMCs.

CDR3 length: 16 residues. Trimming took off 3 bases at V and 1 base at J, with 15 bases between the two ends. CDR1 and CDR2 (germline): SGDLS, YYNGEE. The chain carries TRBV9 and TRBJ2-3, with D perhaps matching TRBD2 (5 bases). The sample taken for sequencing was peripheral blood. This TCR came from a woman older than 75 with acute or convalescent COVID-19. The CDR3 nucleotides read TGTGCCAGCAGCGCATCTAGCTCTTTGGGCACAGATACGCAGTATTTT. It yields the protein CASSASSSLGTDTQYF.